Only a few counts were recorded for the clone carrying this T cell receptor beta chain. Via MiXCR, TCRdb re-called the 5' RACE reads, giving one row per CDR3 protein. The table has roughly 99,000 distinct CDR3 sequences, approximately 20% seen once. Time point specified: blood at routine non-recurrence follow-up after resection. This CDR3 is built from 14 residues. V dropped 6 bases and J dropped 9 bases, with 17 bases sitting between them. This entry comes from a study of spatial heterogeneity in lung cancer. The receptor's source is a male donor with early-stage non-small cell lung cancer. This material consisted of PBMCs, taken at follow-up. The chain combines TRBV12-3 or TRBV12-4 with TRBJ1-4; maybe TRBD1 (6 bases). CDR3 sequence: CASSLQGSDKKLFF. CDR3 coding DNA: TGTGCCAGCAGCCTACAGGGATCAGACAAAAAACTGTTTTTT.